These 22 T cell receptor beta chains share one sample of origin, sequenced in a study of neurological immune-mediated disorders (dated by TCRdb to between 2018 and 2021). The method was 5' RACE. This sample was sequenced with an Illumina HiSeq 2500. TCRdb's own reprocessing of the public reads used fastp at Q25 and MiXCR and kept productive beta chains. Entries that share a CDR3 protein sequence are merged under the most common genes and DNA. The sample yields around 46,000 distinct CDR3 sequences; under 2% were counted once. Of the sample, under 2.5% falls within the top ten clones. Sequenced: PBMCs. These receptors all come from a woman in her thirties or forties with multiple sclerosis.

This clonotype occurred many times. The chain carries TRBV5-1 and TRBJ1-1; 7 bases are shared with TRBD1. The CDR3 is 14 amino acids. V lost 0 bases, J lost 7 bases, and 6 bases stayed unmatched. Per the germline V gene, CDR1 is SGHRS and CDR2 is YFSETQ. The CDR3 bases are TGCGCCAGCAGCTTGGGTGGGACAGCATTTGAAGCTTTCTTT. It codes for CASSLGGTAFEAFF. Full variable domain (remainder filled in from reference TRBV5-1 and TRBJ1-1): KAGVTQTPRYLIKTRGQQVTLSCSPISGHRSVSWYQQTPGQGLQFLFEYFSETQRNKGNFPGRFSGRQFSNSRSEMNVSTLELGDSALYLCASSLGGTAFEAFFGQGTRLTVV.

This clonotype was seen at least ten times. The V gene is TRBV10-3, the J gene TRBJ1-2, with TRBD1 identical over 7 bases. The germline CDR1 and CDR2 sequences are ENHRY and SYGVKD. The junction had 8 bases not matched to a gene; V was cut back by 6 bases and J by 7 bases. This CDR3 spans 13 amino acids. The CDR3 protein is CAISRSTGTGYTF. The CDR3 nucleotides are TGTGCCATCAGCCGATCGACAGGGACTGGCTACACCTTC.

In its sample, this clonotype was seen many times. The chain combines TRBV5-1 with TRBJ2-5; 11 nucleotides line up with TRBD1. V lost 4 bases and J lost 4; bases outside the gene matches: 3. This CDR3 has 14 residues. The germline CDR1 and CDR2 sequences are SGHRS and YFSETQ. CDR3 amino acids: CASSPGQGGETQYF. The CDR3 DNA sequence: TGCGCCAGCAGCCCGGGACAGGGGGGAGAGACCCAGTACTTC.

This clonotype was observed at least ten times. The J gene is TRBJ1-5, the V gene TRBV18, with a possible D match to TRBD1 (5 bases). There are 14 residues in the CDR3. The germline V gene encodes CDR1 KGHSH and CDR2 LQKENI. Trimming removed 5 bases at V and 4 bases at J, with 12 bases between. DNA of the CDR3: TGTGCCAGCTCAGAACGTGGGGGGAATCAGCCCCAGCATTTT. This sequence encodes CASSERGGNQPQHF.

This clonotype has a count of ten or more. The chain is built from TRBV5-1 and TRBJ1-1; 7 bases are shared with TRBD1. Germline lookup yields CDR1 SGHRS and CDR2 YFSETQ. CDR3 length: 14 amino acids. Trimming cost V 5 bases and J 6 bases; bases outside gene matches: 10. This CDR3 reads CASRTRQGLPEAFF. DNA for the CDR3: TGCGCCAGCAGGACTCGACAGGGCCTGCCTGAAGCTTTCTTT. Together with reference TRBV5-1 and TRBJ1-1, the CDR3 gives the full variable domain: KAGVTQTPRYLIKTRGQQVTLSCSPISGHRSVSWYQQTPGQGLQFLFEYFSETQRNKGNFPGRFSGRQFSNSRSEMNVSTLELGDSALYLCASRTRQGLPEAFFGQGTRLTVV.

This clonotype was picked up many times. This may stem from a read error, because a much larger clone lies one nucleotide away. The chain links TRBV5-5 to TRBJ2-3; D call uncertain. CDR1 is SGHKS, CDR2 YYEKEE, per germline (reference sequence). This CDR3 is built from 14 residues. Here the CDR3 reads CASSLAIGTDTKYF. CDR3 DNA sequence: TGTGCCAGCAGCTTGGCCATTGGTACAGATACGAAGTATTTT.

This clonotype was detected many times. This chain links TRBV5-1 with TRBJ2-2, with D possibly being TRBD2 (6 bases). This CDR3 is 14 amino acids long. From germline, CDR1 is SGHRS and CDR2 YFSETQ. The V end lost 0 bases, the J end lost 6 bases, and 9 bases lay between the germline ends. The CDR3 here is CASSLDGTAGELFF. Here the CDR3 DNA reads TGCGCCAGCAGCTTGGATGGGACTGCCGGGGAGCTGTTTTTT.

The sample holds many counts of this clonotype. This chain connects TRBV6-1 to TRBJ1-1; perhaps TRBD1 as D (5 bases). This CDR3 is built from 14 residues. The germline gives CDR1 MNHNS, CDR2 SASEGT. Trimming removed 2 bases from V and 1 base from J, with 8 bases in between. The CDR3 loop reads CASSEFGGNTEAFF. DNA of the CDR3: TGTGCCAGCAGTGAATTTGGGGGGAACACTGAAGCTTTCTTT.

This clonotype was observed at least ten times. This rearrangement joins TRBV20-1 to TRBJ2-3, with D tentatively TRBD2 (6 bases). The ends were cut back, 3 bases at V and 3 bases at J, with 13 bases in the middle. Germline V gives CDR1 DFQATT, CDR2 SNEGSKA (reference sequence). The CDR3 runs 14 residues. CDR3 nucleotides: TGCAGTGCTAGCCCCGGGAGTTTGACAGATACGCAGTATTTT. This codes for CSASPGSLTDTQYF.

This clonotype was found many times. The chain joins TRBV5-1 to TRBJ2-3; TRBD2 aligns across 14 bases. The CDR3 is 16 residues long. V was clipped by 5 bases and J by 5 bases; unmatched bases: 7. CDR1 and CDR2 from the germline V gene are SGHRS and YFSETQ. CDR3 DNA sequence: TGCGCCAGCAGACGGGGACTAGCGGGGGAGGTAGATACGCAGTATTTT. This sequence encodes CASRRGLAGEVDTQYF.

Points on this clonotype: The conserved closing phenylalanine or tryptophan is absent in this CDR3, likely reflecting a read error. No DNA is shown, since the ends of the CDR3 on it are uncertain; the CDR3 is the one TCRdb lists. The chain carries TRBV5-1 and TRBJ2-1; the table's D call of TRBD2 was not tested on the DNA. Counting both end residues, the CDR3 totals 15 amino acids. Germline assignment: CDR1 SGHRS and CDR2 YFSETQ. CDR3 sequence reads: CASRVLEGTYNEQFG.

This clonotype was counted at least ten times. The CDR3 region is CASSRTGTGGEQYF. In DNA, the CDR3 is TGTGCCAGCAGTCGAACGGGGACAGGGGGCGAGCAGTACTTC. This chain links TRBV3-1 with TRBJ2-7; TRBD1 aligns across 11 bases. The germline V gene encodes CDR1 LGHDT and CDR2 YNNKEL (reference sequence). The CDR3 has 14 residues. Trimming at V came to 6 bases and at J to 6 bases, leaving 7 bases not matched to a gene.

There are many counts of this clonotype. The chain combines TRBV3-1 with TRBJ1-5; D unclear. Per the germline V gene, CDR1 is LGHDT and CDR2 is YNNKEL (reference sequence). V was trimmed by 0 bases and J by 9 bases, leaving 9 bases between them. CDR3 length: 13 amino acids. The CDR3 is CASSQDYTGPQHF. The DNA for the CDR3 is TGTGCCAGCAGCCAAGATTACACCGGGCCCCAGCATTTT.

This clonotype was recorded many times. The J gene is TRBJ1-1, the V gene TRBV18; D is ambiguous. Germline CDR1 and CDR2: KGHSH and LQKENI. The CDR3 has 13 amino acids. V was cut by 1 base and J by 8 bases, with 11 bases left in between. The DNA of the CDR3 is TGTGCCAGCTCACCACAGGGCAGGCCCGAAGCTTTCTTT. This sequence encodes CASSPQGRPEAFF.

This clonotype was observed at least ten times. V and J are TRBV9 and TRBJ2-2, with 13 bases matching TRBD2. Unmatched junction bases numbered 1, after V lost 2 bases and J lost 6 bases. The CDR3 covers 15 residues. Per germline, CDR1 SGDLS and CDR2 YYNGEE. The CDR3 region is CASSVGTSGAGELFF. CDR3 DNA: TGTGCCAGCAGCGTTGGGACTAGCGGGGCCGGGGAGCTGTTTTTT.

A word on this clonotype: This may stem from a read error, because a much larger clone lies one nucleotide away. The chain links TRBV11-2 to TRBJ1-1; the D is unclear. Looked up from germline, CDR1 is SGHAT and CDR2 is FQNNGV. This CDR3 has 15 residues. The CDR3 protein is CACSLKVGVYTEAFF. The DNA of the CDR3 is TGTGCCTGCAGCTTAAAGGTCGGGGTATACACTGAAGCTTTCTTT.

This clonotype was counted many times. The chain has TRBV7-9 and TRBJ2-1, with D unresolved. Looked up from germline, CDR1 is SEHNR and CDR2 is FQNEAQ (reference sequence). V shed 5 bases and J shed 8 bases, with 7 bases lying between them. The CDR3 extends over 11 amino acids. CDR3 nucleotide sequence: TGTGCCAGCAGCGCCACCCATGAGCAGTTCTTC. Protein sequence: CASSATHEQFF.

This clonotype appeared many times. The chain recombines TRBV5-1 with TRBJ2-5, with D maybe TRBD2 (5 bases). Trimming removed 4 bases at V and 2 bases at J, with 15 bases between. In germline, CDR1 is SGHRS, CDR2 YFSETQ. The CDR3 runs to 15 residues. The CDR3 DNA sequence: TGCGCCAGCAGCCTCTCCCCCGGGGTGCAAGAGACCCAGTACTTC. It encodes CASSLSPGVQETQYF. The complete variable domain, with remaining parts taken from reference TRBV5-1 and TRBJ2-5, reads KAGVTQTPRYLIKTRGQQVTLSCSPISGHRSVSWYQQTPGQGLQFLFEYFSETQRNKGNFPGRFSGRQFSNSRSEMNVSTLELGDSALYLCASSLSPGVQETQYFGPGTRLLVL.

In its sample, this clonotype was seen many times. The gene calls are TRBV24-1 and TRBJ1-5; 12 bases match TRBD1. V lost 7 bases to trimming and J lost 5 bases; unmatched junction nucleotides: 5. The CDR3 contains 15 residues. CDR1 and CDR2 (germline): KGHDR, SFDVKD. The CDR3 sequence: CATSPGTGGDQPQHF. DNA for the CDR3: TGTGCCACCAGCCCTGGGACAGGGGGCGATCAGCCCCAGCATTTT.

This clonotype was seen ten or more times. The rearrangement uses TRBV4-1 and TRBJ2-6; D is unclear. CDR3 length equals 18 residues. V was clipped by 8 bases and J by 0 bases, with 20 bases between them. Germline V gene lookup returns CDR1 MGHRA and CDR2 YSYEKL. The CDR3 reads CASAHTPPWNSGANVLTF. In DNA, the CDR3 is TGCGCCAGCGCCCACACCCCCCCGTGGAACTCTGGGGCCAACGTCCTGACTTTC.

There are many counts of this clonotype. The chain employs TRBV29-1 and TRBJ1-4; D ambiguous. From germline, CDR1 is SQVTM and CDR2 ANQGSEA. V lost 5 bases to trimming and J lost 8 bases, with 9 bases between them. This CDR3 spans 11 amino acids. This CDR3 reads CSVLVGEKLFF. CDR3 bases: TGCAGCGTTCTGGTGGGCGAAAAACTGTTTTTT.

This clonotype occurred many times. The chain recombines TRBV7-6 with TRBJ1-1; no clear D. Germline V CDR1 and CDR2: SGHVS, FNYEAQ. The CDR3 runs to 15 residues. V lost 5 bases and J lost 4, with 17 bases in between. The CDR3 DNA reads TGTGCCAGCAGCCTTCGGGCGACGGGGAGCACTGAAGCTTTCTTT. This codes for CASSLRATGSTEAFF.